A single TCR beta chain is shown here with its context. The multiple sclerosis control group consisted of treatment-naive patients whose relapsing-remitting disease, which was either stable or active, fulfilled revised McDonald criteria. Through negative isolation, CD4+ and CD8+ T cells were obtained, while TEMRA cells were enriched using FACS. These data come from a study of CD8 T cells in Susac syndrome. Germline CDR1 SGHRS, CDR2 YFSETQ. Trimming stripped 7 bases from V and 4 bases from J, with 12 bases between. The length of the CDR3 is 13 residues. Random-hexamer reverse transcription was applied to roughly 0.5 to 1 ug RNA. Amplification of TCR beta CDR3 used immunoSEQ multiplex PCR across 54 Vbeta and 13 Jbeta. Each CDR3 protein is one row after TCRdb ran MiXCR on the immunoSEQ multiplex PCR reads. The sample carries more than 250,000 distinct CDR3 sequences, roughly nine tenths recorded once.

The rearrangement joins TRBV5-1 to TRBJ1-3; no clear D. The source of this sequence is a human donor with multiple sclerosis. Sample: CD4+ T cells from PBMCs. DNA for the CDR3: TGCGCCAGCCAAACAGAATGGGGAAACACCATATATTTT. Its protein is CASQTEWGNTIYF.